This T cell receptor (beta chain) came from a study of technical replicates of blood from several donors. Sequencing used immunoSEQ multiplex PCR; TCRdb keeps in-frame clones, though not all of them. The repertoire holds around 77,000 clones, with just under 95% as singletons. Germline V gene sequence: CDR1 SEHNR, CDR2 FQNEAQ (reference sequence). Trimming cost V 1 base and J 7 bases, with 8 bases left between them. The CDR3 is 13 amino acids. The source of this sequence is a human donor in good health. The specimen was T cells isolated from PBMCs. V and J are TRBV7-9 and TRBJ1-5; the D gene is possibly TRBD1 (5 bases). The chain's CDR3 is CASSLVQGQPQHF. The CDR3 DNA sequence: TGTGCCAGCAGCTTAGTGCAGGGCCAGCCCCAGCATTTT. The full variable domain, in which reference TRBV7-9 and TRBJ1-5 provide the parts outside the CDR3, is DTGVSQNPRHKITKRGQNVTFRCDPISEHNRLYWYRQTLGQGPEFLTYFQNEAQLEKSRLLSDRFSAERPKGSFSTLEIQRTEQGDSAMYLCASSLVQGQPQHFGDGTRLSIL.